This is a list of T cell receptor beta chains from one sample in a study of blood T cell repertoires in COVID-19. Data came from immunoSEQ multiplex PCR; TCRdb stores just in-frame clones and leaves some out. This table has about 480,000 clones, approximately 90% appearing once. The sample taken for sequencing was peripheral blood. These receptors originate from a woman between 50 and 59 years old with COVID-19, enrolled during active disease. The CDR3 runs from the conserved cysteine through the conserved F or W. The D gene is left open where the match is weak. A row's size may be missing; if present it is once, few, many or a size class.

CDR3 protein: CAWSGGISPLHF
CDR3 DNA: TGTGCCTGGAGTGGAGGGATTTCACCCCTCCACTTT
clone size: once
V gene: TRBV30
J gene: TRBJ1-6
D gene: .

CDR3 protein: CASSYDRSRPYGYTF
CDR3 DNA: TGTGCCAGCAGTTACGACAGGTCGCGGCCCTATGGCTACACCTTC
clone size: once
V gene: TRBV6-5
J gene: TRBJ1-2
D gene: .

CDR3 protein: CAIGTGSSNTGELFF
CDR3 DNA: TGTGCCATCGGAACAGGGTCGTCGAACACCGGGGAGCTGTTTTTT
clone size: .
V gene: TRBV10-3
J gene: TRBJ2-2
D gene: .

CDR3 protein: CASSSGGEAFF
CDR3 DNA: TGTGCCAGCAGTTCGGGGGGTGAAGCTTTCTTT
clone size: once
V gene: TRBV6-5
J gene: TRBJ1-1
D gene: .

CDR3 protein: CASSFSQGNRGTDTQYF
CDR3 DNA: TGTGCCAGCAGCTTTTCTCAGGGGAACAGGGGCACAGATACGCAGTATTTT
clone size: once
V gene: TRBV7-9
J gene: TRBJ2-3
D gene: .

CDR3 protein: CASRGQGSANYGYTF
CDR3 DNA: TGTGCCAGCAGGGGACAGGGATCGGCTAACTATGGCTACACCTTC
clone size: .
V gene: TRBV6-5
J gene: TRBJ1-2
D gene: TRBD1

CDR3 protein: CASSYDSTNEKLFF
CDR3 DNA: TGTGCCAGCAGTTACGACAGCACCAATGAAAAACTGTTTTTT
clone size: .
V gene: TRBV6-6
J gene: TRBJ1-4
D gene: .

CDR3 protein: CASSLLQGDGYTF
CDR3 DNA: TGTGCCAGCAGCTTACTACAGGGAGATGGCTACACCTTC
clone size: .
V gene: TRBV7-9
J gene: TRBJ1-2
D gene: .

CDR3 protein: CASSGSGDQPQHF
CDR3 DNA: TGCGCCAGCAGTGGCTCTGGAGATCAGCCCCAGCATTTT
clone size: .
V gene: TRBV10-1
J gene: TRBJ1-5
D gene: .

CDR3 protein: CASSLGTGPPYEQYF
CDR3 DNA: TGTGCCAGCAGTTTGGGGACAGGGCCCCCGTACGAGCAGTACTTC
clone size: .
V gene: TRBV27
J gene: TRBJ2-7
D gene: TRBD1

CDR3 protein: CASSPRDRGPSCYNEQFF
CDR3 DNA: TGTGCCAGCAGCCCCCGGGACAGGGGGCCCTCCTGTTACAATGAGCAGTTCTTC
clone size: .
V gene: TRBV21-1
J gene: TRBJ2-1
D gene: .

CDR3 protein: CASSLVTGIDGYTF
CDR3 DNA: TGTGCCAGCAGCTTAGTGACAGGGATCGATGGCTACACCTTC
clone size: .
V gene: TRBV11-2
J gene: TRBJ1-2
D gene: TRBD1

CDR3 protein: CASSPGSNNQPQHF
CDR3 DNA: TGTGCCAGCAGTCCAGGCAGTAACAATCAGCCCCAGCATTTT
clone size: .
V gene: TRBV27
J gene: TRBJ1-5
D gene: .

CDR3 protein: CASSPGQGGPEAFF
CDR3 DNA: TGTGCCAGCTCACCGGGACAGGGGGGCCCTGAAGCTTTCTTT
clone size: .
V gene: TRBV18
J gene: TRBJ1-1
D gene: TRBD1

CDR3 protein: CATSDLNPRGYNEQFF
CDR3 DNA: TGTGCCACCAGTGACCTAAACCCCAGGGGTTACAATGAGCAGTTCTTC
clone size: .
V gene: TRBV24-1
J gene: TRBJ2-1
D gene: .

CDR3 protein: CASSIYKGANTGELFF
CDR3 DNA: TGTGCCAGTAGTATATATAAGGGGGCGAACACCGGGGAGCTGTTTTTT
clone size: .
V gene: TRBV19
J gene: TRBJ2-2
D gene: .

CDR3 protein: CAFAGGSNYEQYF
CDR3 DNA: TGTGCCTTCGCAGGGGGTTCAAACTACGAGCAGTACTTC
clone size: .
V gene: TRBV30
J gene: TRBJ2-7
D gene: TRBD1

CDR3 protein: CAISAQDLNTEAFF
CDR3 DNA: TGTGCCATCAGTGCGCAGGATTTGAACACTGAAGCTTTCTTT
clone size: once
V gene: TRBV10-3
J gene: TRBJ1-1
D gene: .

CDR3 protein: CAWRAWSYEQYF
CDR3 DNA: TGTGCCTGGAGGGCTTGGTCCTACGAGCAGTACTTC
clone size: .
V gene: TRBV30
J gene: TRBJ2-7
D gene: .

CDR3 protein: CASSPGQGSNQPQHF
CDR3 DNA: TGTGCCAGCAGCCCGGGACAGGGAAGCAATCAGCCCCAGCATTTT
clone size: .
V gene: TRBV4-2
J gene: TRBJ1-5
D gene: TRBD1

CDR3 protein: CASSTSGSYNEQFF
CDR3 DNA: TGTGCCAGCAGCACTAGCGGGTCTTACAATGAGCAGTTCTTC
clone size: .
V gene: TRBV5-4
J gene: TRBJ2-1
D gene: TRBD2

CDR3 protein: CASSQDRVREQYF
CDR3 DNA: TGTGCCAGCAGCCAGGACAGGGTCCGCGAGCAGTACTTC
clone size: .
V gene: TRBV4-2
J gene: TRBJ2-7
D gene: TRBD1

CDR3 protein: CASREGYGYTF
CDR3 DNA: TGTGCCAGTCGGGAGGGCTATGGCTACACCTTC
clone size: .
V gene: TRBV19
J gene: TRBJ1-2
D gene: .

CDR3 protein: CASSRSDGYEQYF
CDR3 DNA: TGTGCCAGCAGCCGCAGCGACGGCTACGAGCAGTACTTC
clone size: .
V gene: TRBV6-2/TRBV6-3
J gene: TRBJ2-7
D gene: .

CDR3 protein: CAWRNTGVFGYTF
CDR3 DNA: TGTGCCTGGAGGAACACAGGGGTTTTTGGCTACACCTTC
clone size: .
V gene: TRBV30
J gene: TRBJ1-2
D gene: TRBD1

CDR3 protein: CASSERQGGSGYTF
CDR3 DNA: TGTGCCAGCAGTGAAAGGCAGGGGGGTTCTGGCTACACCTTC
clone size: .
V gene: TRBV2
J gene: TRBJ1-2
D gene: TRBD1